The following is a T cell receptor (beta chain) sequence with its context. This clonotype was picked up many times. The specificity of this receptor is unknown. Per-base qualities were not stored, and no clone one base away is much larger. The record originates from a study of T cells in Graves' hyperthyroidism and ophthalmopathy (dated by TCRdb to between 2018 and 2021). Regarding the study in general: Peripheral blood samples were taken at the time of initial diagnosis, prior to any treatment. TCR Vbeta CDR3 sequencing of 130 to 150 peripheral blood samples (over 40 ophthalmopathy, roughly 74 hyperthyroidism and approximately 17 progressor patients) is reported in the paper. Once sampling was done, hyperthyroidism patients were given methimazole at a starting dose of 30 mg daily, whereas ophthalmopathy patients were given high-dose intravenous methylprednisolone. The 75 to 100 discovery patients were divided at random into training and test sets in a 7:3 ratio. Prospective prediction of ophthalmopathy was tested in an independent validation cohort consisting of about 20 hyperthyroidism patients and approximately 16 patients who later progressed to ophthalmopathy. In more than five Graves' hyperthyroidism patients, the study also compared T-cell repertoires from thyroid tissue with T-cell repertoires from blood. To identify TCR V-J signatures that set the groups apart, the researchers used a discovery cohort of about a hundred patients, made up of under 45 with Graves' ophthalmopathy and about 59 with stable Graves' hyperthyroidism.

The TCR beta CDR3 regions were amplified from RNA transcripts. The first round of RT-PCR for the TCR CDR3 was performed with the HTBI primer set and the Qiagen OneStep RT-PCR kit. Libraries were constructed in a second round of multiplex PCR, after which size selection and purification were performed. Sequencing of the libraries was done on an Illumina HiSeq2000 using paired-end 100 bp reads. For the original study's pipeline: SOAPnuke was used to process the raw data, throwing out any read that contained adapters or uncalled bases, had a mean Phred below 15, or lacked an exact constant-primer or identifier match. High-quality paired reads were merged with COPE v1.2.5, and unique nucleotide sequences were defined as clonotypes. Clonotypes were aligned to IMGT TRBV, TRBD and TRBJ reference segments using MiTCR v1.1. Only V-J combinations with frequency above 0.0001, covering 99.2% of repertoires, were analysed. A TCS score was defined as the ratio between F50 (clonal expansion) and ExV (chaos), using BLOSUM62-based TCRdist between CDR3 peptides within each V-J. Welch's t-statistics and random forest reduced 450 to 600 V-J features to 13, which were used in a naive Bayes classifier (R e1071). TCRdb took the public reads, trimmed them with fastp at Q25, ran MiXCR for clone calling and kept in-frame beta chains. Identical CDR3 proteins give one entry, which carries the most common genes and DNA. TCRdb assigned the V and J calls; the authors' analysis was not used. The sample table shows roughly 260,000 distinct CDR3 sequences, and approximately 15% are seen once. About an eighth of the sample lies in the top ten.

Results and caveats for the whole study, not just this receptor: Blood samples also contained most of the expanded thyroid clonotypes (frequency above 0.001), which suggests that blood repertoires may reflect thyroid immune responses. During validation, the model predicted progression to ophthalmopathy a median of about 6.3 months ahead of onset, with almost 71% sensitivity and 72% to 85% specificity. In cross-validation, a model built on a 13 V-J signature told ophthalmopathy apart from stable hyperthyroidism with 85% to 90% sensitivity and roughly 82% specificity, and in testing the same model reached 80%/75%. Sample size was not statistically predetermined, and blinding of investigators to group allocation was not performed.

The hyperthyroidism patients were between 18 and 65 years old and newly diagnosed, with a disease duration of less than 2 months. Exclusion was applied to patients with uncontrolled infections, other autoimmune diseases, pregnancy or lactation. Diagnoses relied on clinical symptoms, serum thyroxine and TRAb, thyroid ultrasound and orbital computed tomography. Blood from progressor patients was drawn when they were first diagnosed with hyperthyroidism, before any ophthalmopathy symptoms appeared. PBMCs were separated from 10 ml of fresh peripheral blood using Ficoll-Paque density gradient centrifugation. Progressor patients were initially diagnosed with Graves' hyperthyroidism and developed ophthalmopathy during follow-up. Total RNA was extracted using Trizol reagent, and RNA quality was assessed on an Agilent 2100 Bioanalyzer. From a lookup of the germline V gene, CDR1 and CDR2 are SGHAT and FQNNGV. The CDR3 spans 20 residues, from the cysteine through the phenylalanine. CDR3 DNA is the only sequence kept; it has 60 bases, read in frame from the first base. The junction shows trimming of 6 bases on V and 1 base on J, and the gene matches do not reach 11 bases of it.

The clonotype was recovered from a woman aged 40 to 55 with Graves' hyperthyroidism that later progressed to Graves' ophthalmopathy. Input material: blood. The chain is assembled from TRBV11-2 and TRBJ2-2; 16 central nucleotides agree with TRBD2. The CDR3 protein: CASSYGTSGRVRRNTGELFF. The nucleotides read TGTGCCAGCAGTTACGGGACTAGCGGGAGGGTGAGGCGGAACACCGGGGAGCTGTTTTTT.